Below are 10 T cell receptor beta chains sequenced from a single sample in a study of blood T cell repertoires in COVID-19. Repertoires were generated with immunoSEQ multiplex PCR, while TCRdb's copy carries only in-frame clones and drops some. The sample includes more than 120,000 clones, over 65% of them seen just once. Material: peripheral blood. Source of these receptors: a human donor in a cohort sampled during active COVID-19.

Only a few counts were recorded for this clone. The chain couples TRBV2 to TRBJ2-2; D might be TRBD1 (6 bases). CDR1 and CDR2 (germline): SNHLY, FYNNEI. Trimming took 5 bases from V and 6 from J, leaving 10 bases between them. The CDR3 is 13 residues long. The CDR3 region is CASSLQGSGELFF. For the CDR3, the DNA is TGTGCCAGCAGTTTACAGGGATCCGGGGAGCTGTTTTTT.

The sample holds a few counts of this clone. The rearrangement links TRBV7-9 to TRBJ2-7; D might be TRBD2 (6 bases). There are 14 residues in the CDR3. Trimming left V 5 bases short and J 6 bases short, with 17 bases between. The germline CDR1 and CDR2 sequences are SEHNR and FQNEAQ (reference sequence). CDR3 protein: CASSRLRGAGEQYV. CDR3 DNA: TGTGCCAGCAGCCGCCTCAGAGGAGCGGGCGAGCAGTACGTC.

The rearrangement uses TRBV5-4 and TRBJ1-2; the match to TRBD1 covers 9 bases. This CDR3 region has 15 residues. Looked up from germline, CDR1 is SGHNT and CDR2 is YYREEE (reference sequence). V shed 0 bases and J 6 bases; nucleotides not matched to a gene: 6. The CDR3: CASSLAGQGSHGYTF. CDR3 sequence (DNA): TGTGCCAGCAGCTTGGCCGGACAGGGGTCCCATGGCTACACCTTC. The full variable domain, rest sourced from reference TRBV5-4 and TRBJ1-2, is ETGVTQSPTHLIKTRGQQVTLRCSSQSGHNTVSWYQQALGQGPQFIFQYYREEENGRGNFPPRFSGLQFPNYSSELNVNALELDDSALYLCASSLAGQGSHGYTFGSGTRLTVV.

As concerns this clone: Other DNA sequences in this sample translate to the same CDR3. This rearrangement joins TRBV5-1 to TRBJ1-6, with D possibly being TRBD1 (6 bases). Germline assignment: CDR1 SGHRS and CDR2 YFSETQ. The CDR3 is 15 residues long. The V and J ends lost 0 bases and 7 bases respectively, with 11 bases between them. The CDR3 protein is CASSLGQGLNSPLHF. In DNA, the CDR3 is TGCGCCAGCAGCTTGGGCCAGGGGCTGAATTCACCCCTCCACTTT.

This clone was seen once. V usage is TRBV25-1 and J usage is TRBJ2-3; possible D gene TRBD2, 5 bases. Per the germline V gene, CDR1 is MGHDK and CDR2 is SYGVNS. V was pared by 3 bases and J by 1 base, with 11 bases between. The CDR3 spans 15 residues. DNA of the CDR3: TGTGCCAGCAGTGACCCTAGCAGACGCACAGATACGCAGTATTTT. Its translation: CASSDPSRRTDTQYF.

This rearrangement joins TRBV6-6 to TRBJ2-3, with TRBD2 matching 7 bases. The CDR3 is 10 residues long. The V gene's germline CDR1 is MNHNY and CDR2 SVGAGI (reference sequence). Here the CDR3 reads CALGGDTQYF. The CDR3 DNA reads as TGTGCGCTGGGGGGGGATACGCAGTATTTT.

The V gene is TRBV2, the J gene TRBJ1-2; 9 nucleotides match TRBD1. The CDR3 totals 15 residues. With V trimmed by 2 bases and J by 6 bases, 7 bases remained unmatched. CDR1 and CDR2 from the germline V gene are SNHLY and FYNNEI. The CDR3 loop is CASSETQGAGDGYTF. The CDR3, as DNA: TGTGCCAGCAGTGAAACACAGGGGGCGGGGGATGGCTACACCTTC. The full variable domain, in which reference TRBV2 and TRBJ1-2 provide the parts outside the CDR3, is EPEVTQTPSHQVTQMGQEVILRCVPISNHLYFYWYRQILGQKVEFLVSFYNNEISEKSEIFDDQFSVERPDGSNFTLKIRSTKLEDSAMYFCASSETQGAGDGYTFGSGTRLTVV.

Only a few counts were recorded for this clone. The V and J genes are TRBV5-1 and TRBJ2-7; D may be TRBD1 (6 bases). CDR1 SGHRS and CDR2 YFSETQ come from the germline V gene. V was shortened by 0 bases and J by 2 bases, with 9 bases between the two germline ends. The CDR3 has 14 amino acids. In DNA form, the CDR3 reads TGCGCCAGCAGCTTGGGGACAGATCCCTACGAGCAGTACTTC. Translation: CASSLGTDPYEQYF.

The V gene is TRBV9, the J gene TRBJ2-4; D possibly corresponds to TRBD2 (5 bases). The CDR3 sequence is 17 residues long. CDR1 and CDR2 (germline): SGDLS, YYNGEE. Trimming removed 0 bases at V and 3 bases at J, with 16 bases between. CDR3 DNA sequence: TGTGCCAGCAGCGTAGGGGCAGGAGGTTCGGTCAAAAACATTCAGTACTTC. As protein: CASSVGAGGSVKNIQYF.

The V and J genes are TRBV3-1 (or the pseudogene TRBV3-2) and TRBJ2-7, with 8 bases lining up with TRBD1. The CDR3 covers 13 residues. CDR1 is LGHDT and CDR2 is YNNKEL in the germline V gene (reference sequence). Trimming cost V 0 bases and J 8 bases; bases outside gene matches: 3. This chain's CDR3 is CASSQEDRAKQYF. The CDR3, as DNA: TGTGCCAGCAGCCAAGAGGACAGGGCGAAGCAGTACTTC.